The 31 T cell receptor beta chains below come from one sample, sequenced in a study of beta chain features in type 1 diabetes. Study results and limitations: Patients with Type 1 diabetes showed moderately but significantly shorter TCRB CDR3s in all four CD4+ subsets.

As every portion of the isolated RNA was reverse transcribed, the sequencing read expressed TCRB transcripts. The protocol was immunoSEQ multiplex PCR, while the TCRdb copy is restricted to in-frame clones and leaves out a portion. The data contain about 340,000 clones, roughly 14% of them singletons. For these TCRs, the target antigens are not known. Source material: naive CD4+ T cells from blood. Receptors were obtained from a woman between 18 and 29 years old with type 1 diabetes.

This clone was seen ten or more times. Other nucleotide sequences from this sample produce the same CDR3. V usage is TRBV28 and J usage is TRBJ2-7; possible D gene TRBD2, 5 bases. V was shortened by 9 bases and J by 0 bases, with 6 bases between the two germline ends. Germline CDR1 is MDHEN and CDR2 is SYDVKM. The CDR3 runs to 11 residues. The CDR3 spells CASGSSYEQYF. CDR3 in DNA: TGTGCCAGTGGGAGCTCCTACGAGCAGTACTTC.

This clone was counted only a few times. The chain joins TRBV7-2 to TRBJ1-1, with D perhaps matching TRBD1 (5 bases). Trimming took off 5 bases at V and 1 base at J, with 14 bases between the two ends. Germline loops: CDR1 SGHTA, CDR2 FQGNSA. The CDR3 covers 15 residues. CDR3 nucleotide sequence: TGTGCCAGCAGCACCGGGGACTTCAGGAACACTGAAGCTTTCTTT. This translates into CASSTGDFRNTEAFF.

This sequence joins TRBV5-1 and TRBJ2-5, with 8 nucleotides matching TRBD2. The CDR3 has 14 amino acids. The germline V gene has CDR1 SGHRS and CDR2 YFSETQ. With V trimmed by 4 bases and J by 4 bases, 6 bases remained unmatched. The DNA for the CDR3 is TGCGCCAGCAGCCCCGTAGCGGGACTAGAGACCCAGTACTTC. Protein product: CASSPVAGLETQYF.

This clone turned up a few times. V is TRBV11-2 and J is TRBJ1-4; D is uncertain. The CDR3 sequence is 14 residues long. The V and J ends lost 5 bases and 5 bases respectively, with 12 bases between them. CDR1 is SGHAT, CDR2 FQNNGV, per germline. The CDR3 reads CASSPRALNEKLFF. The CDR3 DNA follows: TGTGCCAGCAGCCCGAGGGCCCTGAATGAAAAACTGTTTTTT.

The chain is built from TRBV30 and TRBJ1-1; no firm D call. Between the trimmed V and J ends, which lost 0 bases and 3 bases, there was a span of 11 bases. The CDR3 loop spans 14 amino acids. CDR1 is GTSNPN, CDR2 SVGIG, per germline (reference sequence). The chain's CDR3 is CAWSVGLADTEAFF. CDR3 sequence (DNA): TGTGCCTGGAGTGTAGGCCTGGCGGACACTGAAGCTTTCTTT.

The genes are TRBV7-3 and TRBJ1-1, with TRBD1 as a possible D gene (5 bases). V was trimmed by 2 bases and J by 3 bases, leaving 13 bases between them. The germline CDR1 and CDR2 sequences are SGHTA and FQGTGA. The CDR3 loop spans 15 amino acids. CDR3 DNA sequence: TGTGCCAGCAGCTTAGACAGACCCAGCCACACTGAAGCTTTCTTT. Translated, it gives CASSLDRPSHTEAFF.

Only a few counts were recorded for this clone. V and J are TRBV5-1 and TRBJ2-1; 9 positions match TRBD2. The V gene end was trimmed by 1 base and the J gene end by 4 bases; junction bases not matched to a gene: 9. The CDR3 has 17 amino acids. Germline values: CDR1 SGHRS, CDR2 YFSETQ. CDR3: CASSLYGREGHYNEQFF. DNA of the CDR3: TGCGCCAGCAGCTTGTATGGGCGGGAGGGCCATTACAATGAGCAGTTCTTC.

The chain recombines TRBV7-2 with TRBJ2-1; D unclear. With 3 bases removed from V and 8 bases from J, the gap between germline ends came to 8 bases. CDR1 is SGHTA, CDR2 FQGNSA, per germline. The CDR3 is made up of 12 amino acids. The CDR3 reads CASSFNVYEQFF. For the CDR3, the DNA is TGTGCCAGCAGCTTCAATGTTTATGAGCAGTTCTTC.

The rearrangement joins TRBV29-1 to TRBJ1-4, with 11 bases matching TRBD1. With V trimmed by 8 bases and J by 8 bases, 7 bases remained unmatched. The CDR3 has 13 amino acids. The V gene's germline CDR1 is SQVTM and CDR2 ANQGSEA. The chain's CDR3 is CSTRDRGSEKLFF. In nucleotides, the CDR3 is TGCAGCACCCGGGACAGGGGGAGCGAAAAACTGTTTTTT.

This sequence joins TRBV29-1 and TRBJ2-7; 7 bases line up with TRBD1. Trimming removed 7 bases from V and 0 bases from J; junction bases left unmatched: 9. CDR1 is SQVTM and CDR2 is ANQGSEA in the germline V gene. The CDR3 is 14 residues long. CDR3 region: CSAQLQGSSYEQYF. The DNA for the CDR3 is TGCAGCGCCCAATTACAGGGGAGCTCCTACGAGCAGTACTTC.

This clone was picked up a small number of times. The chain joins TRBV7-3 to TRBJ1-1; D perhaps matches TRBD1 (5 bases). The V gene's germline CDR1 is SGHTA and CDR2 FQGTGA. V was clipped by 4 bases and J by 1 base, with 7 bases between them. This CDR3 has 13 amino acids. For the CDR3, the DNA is TGTGCCAGCAGCTCAGGGCCGAACACTGAAGCTTTCTTT. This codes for CASSSGPNTEAFF.

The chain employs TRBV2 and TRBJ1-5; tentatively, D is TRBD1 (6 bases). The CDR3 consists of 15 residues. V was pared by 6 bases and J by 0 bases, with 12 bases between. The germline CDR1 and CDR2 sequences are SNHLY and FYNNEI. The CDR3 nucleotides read TGTGCCAGCAGCTGGGGGGGCGTTAGCAATCAGCCCCAGCATTTT. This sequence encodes CASSWGGVSNQPQHF. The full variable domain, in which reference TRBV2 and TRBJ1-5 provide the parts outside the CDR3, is EPEVTQTPSHQVTQMGQEVILRCVPISNHLYFYWYRQILGQKVEFLVSFYNNEISEKSEIFDDQFSVERPDGSNFTLKIRSTKLEDSAMYFCASSWGGVSNQPQHFGDGTRLSIL.

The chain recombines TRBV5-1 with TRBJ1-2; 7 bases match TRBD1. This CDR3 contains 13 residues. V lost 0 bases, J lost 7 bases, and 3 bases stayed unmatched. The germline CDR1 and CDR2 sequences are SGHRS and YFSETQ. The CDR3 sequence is CASSLGQGSGYTF. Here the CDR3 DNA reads TGCGCCAGCAGCTTGGGACAGGGCAGTGGCTACACCTTC.

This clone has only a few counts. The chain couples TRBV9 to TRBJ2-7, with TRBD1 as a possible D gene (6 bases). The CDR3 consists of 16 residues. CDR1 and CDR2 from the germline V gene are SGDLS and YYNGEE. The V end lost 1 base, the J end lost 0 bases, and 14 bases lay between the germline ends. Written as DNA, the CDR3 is TGTGCCAGCAGCGTACCCGGACAGATGAGCTCCTACGAGCAGTACGTC. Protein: CASSVPGQMSSYEQYV.

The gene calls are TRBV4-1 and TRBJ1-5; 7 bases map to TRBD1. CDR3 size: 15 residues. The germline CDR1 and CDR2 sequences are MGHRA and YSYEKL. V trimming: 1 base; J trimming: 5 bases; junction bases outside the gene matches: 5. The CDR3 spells CASSQVGQADQPQHF. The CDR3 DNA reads TGCGCCAGCAGCCAAGTCGGACAGGCTGATCAGCCCCAGCATTTT.

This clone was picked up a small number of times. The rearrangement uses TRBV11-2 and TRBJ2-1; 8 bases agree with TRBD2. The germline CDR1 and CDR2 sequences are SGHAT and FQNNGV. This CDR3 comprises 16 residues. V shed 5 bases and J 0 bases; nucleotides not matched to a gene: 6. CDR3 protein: CASSRDSGVSYNEQFF. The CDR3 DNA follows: TGTGCCAGCAGCCGCGATAGCGGGGTCTCCTACAATGAGCAGTTCTTC.

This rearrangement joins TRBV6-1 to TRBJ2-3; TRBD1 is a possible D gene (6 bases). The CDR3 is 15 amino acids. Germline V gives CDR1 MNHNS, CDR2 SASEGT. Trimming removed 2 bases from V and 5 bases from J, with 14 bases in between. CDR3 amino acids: CASSESLGAGDTQYF. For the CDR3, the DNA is TGTGCCAGCAGTGAAAGCCTGGGGGCGGGAGATACGCAGTATTTT.

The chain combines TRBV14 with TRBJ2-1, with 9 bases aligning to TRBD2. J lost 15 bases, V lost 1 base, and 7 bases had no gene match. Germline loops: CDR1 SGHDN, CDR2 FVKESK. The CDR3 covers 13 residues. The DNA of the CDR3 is TGTGCCAGCAGCCAAGGACTAGCGGAGCTCAGGTTCTTC. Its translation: CASSQGLAELRFF.

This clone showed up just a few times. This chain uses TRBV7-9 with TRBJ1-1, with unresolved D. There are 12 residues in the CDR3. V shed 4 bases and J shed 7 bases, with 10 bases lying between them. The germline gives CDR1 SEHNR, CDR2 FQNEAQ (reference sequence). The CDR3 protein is CASSSSRVEAFF. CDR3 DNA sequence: TGTGCCAGCAGCTCATCTCGAGTTGAAGCTTTCTTT.

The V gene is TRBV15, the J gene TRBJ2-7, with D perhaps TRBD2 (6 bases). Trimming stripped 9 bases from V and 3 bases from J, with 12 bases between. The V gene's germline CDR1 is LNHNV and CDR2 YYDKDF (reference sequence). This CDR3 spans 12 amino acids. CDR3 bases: TGTGCCACGGGGACTCGGCACTACGAGCAGTACGTC. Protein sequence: CATGTRHYEQYV.

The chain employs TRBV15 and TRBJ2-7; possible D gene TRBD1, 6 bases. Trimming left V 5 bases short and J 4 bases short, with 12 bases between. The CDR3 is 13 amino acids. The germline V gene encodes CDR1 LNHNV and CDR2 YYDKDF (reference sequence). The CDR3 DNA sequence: TGTGCCACCAGCGCCTGGACAGAGTACGAGCAGTACTTC. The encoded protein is CATSAWTEYEQYF.

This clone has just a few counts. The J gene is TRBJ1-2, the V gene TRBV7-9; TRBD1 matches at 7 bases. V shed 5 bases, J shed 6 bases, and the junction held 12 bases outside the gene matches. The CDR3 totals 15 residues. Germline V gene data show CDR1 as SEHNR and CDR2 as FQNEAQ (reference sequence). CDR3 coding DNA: TGTGCCAGCAGCACCCGGTTGGGACAGAAAGATGGCTACACCTTC. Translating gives CASSTRLGQKDGYTF. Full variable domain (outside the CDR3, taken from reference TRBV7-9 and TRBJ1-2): DTGVSQNPRHKITKRGQNVTFRCDPISEHNRLYWYRQTLGQGPEFLTYFQNEAQLEKSRLLSDRFSAERPKGSFSTLEIQRTEQGDSAMYLCASSTRLGQKDGYTFGSGTRLTVV.

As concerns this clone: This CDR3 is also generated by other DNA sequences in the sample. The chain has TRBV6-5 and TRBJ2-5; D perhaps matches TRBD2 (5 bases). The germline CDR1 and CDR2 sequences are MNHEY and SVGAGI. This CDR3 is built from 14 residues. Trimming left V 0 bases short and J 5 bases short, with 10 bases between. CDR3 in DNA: TGTGCCAGCAGTTACTCGAGGGCAAGGGAGACCCAGTACTTC. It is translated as CASSYSRARETQYF.

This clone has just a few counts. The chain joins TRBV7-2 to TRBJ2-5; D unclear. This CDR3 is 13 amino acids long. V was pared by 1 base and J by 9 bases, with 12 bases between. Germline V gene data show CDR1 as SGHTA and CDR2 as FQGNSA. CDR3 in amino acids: CASSLGLPEPQYF. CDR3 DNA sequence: TGTGCCAGCAGCTTAGGCTTACCTGAGCCCCAGTACTTC.

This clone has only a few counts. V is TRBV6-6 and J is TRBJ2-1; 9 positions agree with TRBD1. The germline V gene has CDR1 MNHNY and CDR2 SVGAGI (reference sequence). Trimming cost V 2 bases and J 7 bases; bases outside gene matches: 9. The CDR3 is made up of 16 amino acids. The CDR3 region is CASSYAPGQGWNEQFF. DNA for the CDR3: TGTGCCAGCAGTTACGCCCCGGGACAGGGATGGAATGAGCAGTTCTTC.

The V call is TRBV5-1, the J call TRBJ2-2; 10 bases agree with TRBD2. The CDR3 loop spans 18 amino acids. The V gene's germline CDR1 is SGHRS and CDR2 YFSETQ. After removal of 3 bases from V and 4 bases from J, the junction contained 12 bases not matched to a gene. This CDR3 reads CASSSSPTGTSVTGELFF. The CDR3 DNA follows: TGCGCCAGCAGCTCATCTCCTACCGGGACTAGCGTCACCGGGGAGCTGTTTTTT. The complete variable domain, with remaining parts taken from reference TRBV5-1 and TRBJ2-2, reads KAGVTQTPRYLIKTRGQQVTLSCSPISGHRSVSWYQQTPGQGLQFLFEYFSETQRNKGNFPGRFSGRQFSNSRSEMNVSTLELGDSALYLCASSSSPTGTSVTGELFFGEGSRLTVL.

This chain's CDR3 is CASSATSGSMYEQYF. CDR3 DNA: TGTGCCAGCAGTGCGACTAGCGGGAGTATGTACGAGCAGTACTTC. The gene calls are TRBV9 and TRBJ2-7; 12 bases are a match to TRBD2. This CDR3 has 15 residues. V lost 5 bases to trimming and J lost 4 bases; unmatched junction nucleotides: 7. Germline values: CDR1 SGDLS, CDR2 YYNGEE.

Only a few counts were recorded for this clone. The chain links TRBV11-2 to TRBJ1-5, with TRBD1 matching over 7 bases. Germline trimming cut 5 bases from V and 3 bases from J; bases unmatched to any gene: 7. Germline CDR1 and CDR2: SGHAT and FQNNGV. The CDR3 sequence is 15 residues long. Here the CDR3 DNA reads TGTGCCAGCAGCGTTAGACAGGGCGACAATCAGCCCCAGCATTTT. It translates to CASSVRQGDNQPQHF.

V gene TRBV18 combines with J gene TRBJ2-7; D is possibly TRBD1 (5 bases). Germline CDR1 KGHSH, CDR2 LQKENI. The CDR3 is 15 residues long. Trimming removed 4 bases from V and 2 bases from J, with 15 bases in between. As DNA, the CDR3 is TGTGCCAGCTCACAGACTCCGACAGCCGCCTACGAGCAGTACTTC. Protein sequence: CASSQTPTAAYEQYF.

CDR3 sequence (DNA): TGCAGCGTTGTGGGGGACAGGGGGCGGACAGATACGCAGTATTTT. It encodes CSVVGDRGRTDTQYF. The chain links TRBV29-1 to TRBJ2-3, with 12 bases matching TRBD1. V lost 4 bases, J lost 3 bases, and 5 bases stayed unmatched. There are 15 residues in the CDR3. Looked up from germline, CDR1 is SQVTM and CDR2 is ANQGSEA.

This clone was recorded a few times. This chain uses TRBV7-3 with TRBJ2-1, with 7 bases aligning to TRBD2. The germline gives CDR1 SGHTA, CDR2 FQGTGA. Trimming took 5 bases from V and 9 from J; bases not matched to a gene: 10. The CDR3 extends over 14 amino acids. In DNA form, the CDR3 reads TGTGCCAGCAGCCCATCAAGCGGGATGTCTGAGCAGTTCTTC. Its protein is CASSPSSGMSEQFF. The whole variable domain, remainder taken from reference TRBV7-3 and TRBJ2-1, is GAGVSQTPSNKVTEKGKYVELRCDPISGHTALYWYRQSLGQGPEFLIYFQGTGAADDSGLPNDRFFAVRPEGSVSTLKIQRTERGDSAVYLCASSPSSGMSEQFFGPGTRLTVL.